Sequencing of this T cell receptor beta chain was carried out in a study of T cells in Graves' hyperthyroidism and ophthalmopathy. Trimming took 2 bases from V and 4 from J, leaving 11 bases between them. Germline V lookup: CDR1 KGHDR, CDR2 SFDVKD. The CDR3 is 16 amino acids. There were TCR beta CDR3 regions amplified from RNA transcripts. With the HTBI primer set, the TCR CDR3 went through a first round of RT-PCR. MiXCR, run by TCRdb on the multiplex PCR reads, gives a single entry per CDR3 protein. The sample carries over 700,000 distinct CDR3 sequences, roughly a third recorded once. With a duration under 2 months, the hyperthyroidism was newly diagnosed in patients aged 18 to 65. Reasons for excluding patients were uncontrolled infection, other autoimmune disease, pregnancy or lactation. It was 8.5 to 10 ml of fresh peripheral blood that supplied the PBMCs. This clonotype was detected many times.

The clonotype was recovered from a woman in her thirties or forties with Graves' hyperthyroidism. The sample comprised blood. This sequence joins TRBV24-1 and TRBJ2-6, with D possibly matching TRBD2 (5 bases). The CDR3 loop reads CATSDSPGMGANVLTF. In DNA form, the CDR3 reads TGTGCCACCAGTGATTCCCCCGGGATGGGGGCCAACGTCCTGACTTTC.